This T cell receptor (beta chain) originates from a study of persistence of HIV-infected CD4 T cells. Study-wide context: A median of 8 years of suppressive ART preceded sampling. Study-wide points: Degenerate expanded CDR3beta sequences were enriched among CMV- and Gag-responding cells.

Details on this clone: The antigen remains undetermined.

Overlapping HIV-1 Gag 15-mer peptides at approximately 1 ug per peptide per mL were used. CD40L-negative CD69-negative CD45RO-high memory CD4+ T cells were sorted as populations depleted of antigen-responding cells. These HIV-1-infected adults initiated suppressive ART in chronic infection. The germline CDR1 and CDR2 sequences are SGHTA and FQGTGA. There are 17 residues in the CDR3. The germline V and J ends were trimmed by 2 bases and 0 bases, with 11 bases remaining between them. Sequencing used immunoSEQ version 4 in survey mode. Each sample used up to roughly 1 ug genomic DNA diluted to approximately 9.2 ng/uL. The assay was immunoSEQ multiplex PCR, and TCRdb's table has in-frame clones only and misses some. Altogether tens of thousands of clones are present, around 78% being singletons, with the ten largest covering about 14%.

The chain employs TRBV7-3 and TRBJ2-6; D perhaps matches TRBD1 (7 bases). The sequence was obtained from an adult man with HIV who was CMV-seropositive. The material was CD4+ T cells sorted from PBMCs after roughly 18-hour stimulation, obtained from a patient who received antiretroviral therapy. CDR3 loop: CASSLSGGLSGANVLTF. The CDR3 coding sequence is TGTGCCAGCAGCTTATCAGGGGGACTCTCTGGGGCCAACGTCCTGACTTTC.